Presented here are 16 T cell receptor beta chains from one specimen sequenced in a study of blood T cell repertoires in COVID-19 (dated by TCRdb to the early 2020s). The protocol used for the library was the immunoSEQ multiplex PCR assay. Drawn from immuneACCESS, this table holds only the in-frame rearrangements with V and J called that TCRdb kept. Clones are partly lost; checked studies trace under half to an unresolved V gene and leave the rest unexplained. This sample holds roughly 280,000 clones; approximately 90% were observed only once. The ten largest account for about 2.2% of the sample. The sequencing sample was made of PBMCs or T cells enriched from blood (not recorded which). The receptors were sampled from a woman aged 18-29 years who had recovered from COVID-19.

This rearrangement joins TRBV2 to TRBJ1-1; TRBD1 is a possible D gene (5 bases). Germline V lookup: CDR1 SNHLY, CDR2 FYNNEI. The CDR3 spans 12 residues. Trimming left V 9 bases short and J 1 base short, with 9 bases between. This CDR3 reads CARRDWNTEAFF. CDR3 in DNA: TGTGCCAGACGGGACTGGAACACTGAAGCTTTCTTT.

Written as DNA, the CDR3 is TGTGCCAGCAGCTTACTTTCCGGACAGGGGGCCGATCGCTACACCTTC. Translated, it gives CASSLLSGQGADRYTF. The rearrangement joins TRBV7-2 to TRBJ1-2; TRBD1 matches 11 bases. With 2 bases clipped from V and 9 bases from J, the junction kept 11 bases outside the gene matches. Germline V lookup: CDR1 SGHTA, CDR2 FQGNSA. This CDR3 comprises 16 residues.

The CDR3 DNA is TGTGCCAGCAGTTCTCCCCGGACTAGCGGGGGGGCGGGGCGGCAGTTCTTC. Amino acids: CASSSPRTSGGAGRQFF. The chain combines TRBV28 with TRBJ2-1; 15 nucleotides line up with TRBD2. CDR1 MDHEN and CDR2 SYDVKM come from the germline V gene. CDR3 length equals 17 residues. Unmatched junction bases numbered 13, after V lost 4 bases and J lost 12 bases.

The rearrangement links TRBV5-5 to TRBJ1-1; 8 nucleotides line up with TRBD1. V shed 2 bases and J 1 base; nucleotides not matched to a gene: 1. The CDR3 sequence is 14 residues long. Looked up from germline, CDR1 is SGHKS and CDR2 is YYEKEE (reference sequence). CDR3 loop: CASSFGQGNTEAFF. The CDR3 DNA sequence: TGTGCCAGCAGCTTTGGACAGGGGAACACTGAAGCTTTCTTT.

The V and J genes are TRBV2 and TRBJ1-5; D is undetermined. The V end was cut by 3 bases, the J end by 0 bases, with 9 bases between. This CDR3 is 15 amino acids long. CDR1 is SNHLY and CDR2 is FYNNEI in the germline V gene. CDR3 amino acids: CASSEMRGSNQPQHF. CDR3 in DNA: TGTGCCAGCAGTGAGATGCGAGGTAGCAATCAGCCCCAGCATTTT.

This clone was detected once. The chain joins TRBV15 to TRBJ1-2; the D is unclear. Germline V gene lookup returns CDR1 LNHNV and CDR2 YYDKDF (reference sequence). With 2 bases removed from V and 1 base from J, the gap between germline ends came to 8 bases. The CDR3 is 14 residues long. The CDR3 loop is CATSRSAGNYGYTF. The CDR3 bases are TGTGCCACCAGCAGATCGGCAGGTAACTATGGCTACACCTTC. Combining the CDR3 with reference TRBV15 and TRBJ1-2 gives the whole variable domain DAMVIQNPRYQVTQFGKPVTLSCSQTLNHNVMYWYQQKSSQAPKLLFHYYDKDFNNEADTPDNFQSRRPNTSFCFLDIRSPGLGDTAMYLCATSRSAGNYGYTFGSGTRLTVV.

V is TRBV19 and J is TRBJ1-4; 8 bases align to TRBD1. The trim removed 10 bases at V and 1 base at J, leaving 5 bases unmatched. The CDR3 sequence is 14 residues long. Germline CDR1 is LNHDA and CDR2 is SQIVND (reference sequence). The CDR3 spells CATQTGGTNEKLFF. Here the CDR3 DNA reads TGTGCCACCCAAACAGGGGGAACTAATGAAAAACTGTTTTTT.

The rearrangement uses TRBV2 and TRBJ1-2, with D tentatively TRBD1 (6 bases). V lost 2 bases and J lost 4, with 14 bases in between. CDR1 and CDR2 from the germline V gene are SNHLY and FYNNEI. This CDR3 spans 15 amino acids. The CDR3, as DNA: TGTGCCAGCAGTGAATTCCCCAGGGGCGGCTATGGCTACACCTTC. Its protein product is CASSEFPRGGYGYTF.

The chain recombines TRBV5-1 with TRBJ1-2; D may be TRBD1 (5 bases). The germline V gene has CDR1 SGHRS and CDR2 YFSETQ. The CDR3 is 13 residues long. V was clipped by 3 bases and J by 8 bases, with 14 bases between them. The CDR3 bases are TGCGCCAGCAGCTGGCAGGGCACGGAAGGCTACACCTTC. As protein: CASSWQGTEGYTF. The full variable domain, its missing parts supplied by reference TRBV5-1 and TRBJ1-2, is KAGVTQTPRYLIKTRGQQVTLSCSPISGHRSVSWYQQTPGQGLQFLFEYFSETQRNKGNFPGRFSGRQFSNSRSEMNVSTLELGDSALYLCASSWQGTEGYTFGSGTRLTVV.

This chain uses TRBV7-9 with TRBJ1-4; D is undetermined. The CDR3 has 13 amino acids. The V gene lost 5 bases and the J gene lost 8 bases, with 12 bases spanning the gap. Germline V gene sequence: CDR1 SEHNR, CDR2 FQNEAQ (reference sequence). The chain's CDR3 is CASSPHQAEKLFF. CDR3 nucleotide sequence: TGTGCCAGCAGCCCCCATCAGGCAGAAAAACTGTTTTTT.

This clone occurred once. This chain connects TRBV7-8 to TRBJ2-7; possibly TRBD2 for D (5 bases). CDR1 and CDR2 (germline): SGHVS, FQNEAQ. The length of the CDR3 is 14 residues. Trimming took off 1 base at V and 5 bases at J, with 12 bases between the two ends. The CDR3 nucleotides read TGTGCCAGCAGCTTAGGAGGGAATAGCGACGAGCAGTACTTC. Translation: CASSLGGNSDEQYF. Drawing the rest from reference TRBV7-8 and TRBJ2-7, the complete variable domain is GAGVSQSPRYKVAKRGQDVALRCDPISGHVSLFWYQQALGQGPEFLTYFQNEAQLDKSGLPSDRFFAERPEGSVSTLKIQRTQQEDSAVYLCASSLGGNSDEQYFGPGTRLTVT.

V and J are TRBV4-2 and TRBJ2-7; 13 nucleotides match TRBD2. Germline CDR1 LGHNA, CDR2 YNFKEQ. Germline trimming cut 4 bases from V and 2 bases from J; bases unmatched to any gene: 5. This CDR3 region has 16 residues. The CDR3 sequence is CASSPGTSGATYEQYF. CDR3 coding DNA: TGTGCCAGCAGCCCTGGGACTAGCGGGGCGACCTACGAGCAGTACTTC.

This chain uses TRBV7-9 with TRBJ2-7; TRBD2 agrees at 8 bases. This CDR3 contains 15 residues. The V and J ends lost 6 bases and 2 bases, in that order; junction bases with no gene match: 9. CDR1 and CDR2 (germline): SEHNR, FQNEAQ (reference sequence). Here the CDR3 reads CASSPSGGNAYEQYF. CDR3 nucleotide sequence: TGTGCCAGCAGTCCAAGCGGGGGTAACGCCTACGAGCAGTACTTC.

This clone was recorded a few times. The chain uses TRBV4-1 and TRBJ1-1, with no clear D. The CDR3 has 16 amino acids. Trimming took 0 bases from V and 2 from J, leaving 13 bases between them. CDR1 MGHRA and CDR2 YSYEKL come from the germline V gene. The CDR3 reads CASSQEPGSRNTEAFF. In DNA form, the CDR3 reads TGCGCCAGCAGCCAAGAGCCCGGGAGCCGTAACACTGAAGCTTTCTTT.

This sequence joins TRBV9 and TRBJ2-3, with D possibly matching TRBD1 (5 bases). Germline V CDR1 and CDR2: SGDLS, YYNGEE. The CDR3 contains 13 residues. The V end lost 4 bases, the J end lost 4 bases, and 10 bases lay between the germline ends. CDR3 coding DNA: TGTGCCAGCAGCCCCCCCAGGGCAGATACGCAGTATTTT. Translating gives CASSPPRADTQYF.

This clone is a singleton in its sample. V usage is TRBV19 and J usage is TRBJ1-4; the D is unclear. The ends were cut back, 5 bases at V and 4 bases at J, with 29 bases in the middle. CDR3 length: 20 amino acids. Looked up from germline, CDR1 is LNHDA and CDR2 is SQIVND (reference sequence). CDR3 sequence: CASSFPLDWQVSNINEKLFF. The CDR3 DNA is TGTGCCAGTAGTTTCCCCCTGGATTGGCAGGTATCGAACATTAATGAAAAACTGTTTTTT.